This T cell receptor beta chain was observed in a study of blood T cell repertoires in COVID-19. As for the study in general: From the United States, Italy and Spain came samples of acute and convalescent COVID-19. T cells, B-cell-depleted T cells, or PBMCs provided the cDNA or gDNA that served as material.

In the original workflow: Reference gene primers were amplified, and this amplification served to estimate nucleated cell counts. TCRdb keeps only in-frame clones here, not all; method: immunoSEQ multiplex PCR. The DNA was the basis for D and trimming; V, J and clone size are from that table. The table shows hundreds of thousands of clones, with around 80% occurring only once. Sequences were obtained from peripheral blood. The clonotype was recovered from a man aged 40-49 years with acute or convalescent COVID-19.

The CDR3 DNA sequence: TGCGCCAGCAGCCAAACCCAAAGCGGGAGCAACTATGGCTACACCTTC. Translation gives CASSQTQSGSNYGYTF. This chain uses TRBV4-3 with TRBJ1-2; no reliable D call. Germline lookup yields CDR1 LGHNA and CDR2 YSLEER. Trimming took off 2 bases at V and 2 bases at J, with 15 bases between the two ends. CDR3 length equals 16 residues.